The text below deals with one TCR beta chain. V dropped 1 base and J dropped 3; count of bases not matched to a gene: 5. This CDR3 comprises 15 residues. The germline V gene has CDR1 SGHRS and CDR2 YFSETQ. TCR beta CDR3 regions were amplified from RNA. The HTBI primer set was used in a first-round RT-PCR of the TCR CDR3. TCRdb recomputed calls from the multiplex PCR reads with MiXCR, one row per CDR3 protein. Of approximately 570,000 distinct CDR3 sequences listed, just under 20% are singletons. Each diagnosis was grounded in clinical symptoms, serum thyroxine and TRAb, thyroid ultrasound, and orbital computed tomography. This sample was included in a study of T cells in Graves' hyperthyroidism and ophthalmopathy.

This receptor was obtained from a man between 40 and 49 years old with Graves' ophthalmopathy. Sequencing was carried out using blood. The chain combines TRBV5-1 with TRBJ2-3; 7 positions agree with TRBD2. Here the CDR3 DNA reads TGCGCCAGCAGCTTGTCCCCTAGCGGAACAGATACGCAGTATTTT. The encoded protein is CASSLSPSGTDTQYF.